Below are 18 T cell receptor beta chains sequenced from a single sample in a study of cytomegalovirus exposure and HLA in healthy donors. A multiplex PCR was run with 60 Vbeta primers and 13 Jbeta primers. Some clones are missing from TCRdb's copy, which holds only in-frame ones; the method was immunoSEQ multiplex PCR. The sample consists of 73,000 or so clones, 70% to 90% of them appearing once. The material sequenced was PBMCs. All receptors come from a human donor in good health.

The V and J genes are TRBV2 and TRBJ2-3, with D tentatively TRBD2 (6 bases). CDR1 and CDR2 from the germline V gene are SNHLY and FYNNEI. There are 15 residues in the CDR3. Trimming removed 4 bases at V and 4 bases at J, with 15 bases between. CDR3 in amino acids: CASSVVLAFADTQYF. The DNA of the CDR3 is TGTGCCAGCAGTGTCGTACTAGCTTTTGCAGATACGCAGTATTTT.

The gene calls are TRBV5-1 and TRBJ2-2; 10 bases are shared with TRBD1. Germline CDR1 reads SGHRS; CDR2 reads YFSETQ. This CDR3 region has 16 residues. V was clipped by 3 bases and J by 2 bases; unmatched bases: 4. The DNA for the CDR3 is TGCGCCAGCAGCTCCGGACAGGGGGTAAACACCGGGGAGCTGTTTTTT. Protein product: CASSSGQGVNTGELFF.

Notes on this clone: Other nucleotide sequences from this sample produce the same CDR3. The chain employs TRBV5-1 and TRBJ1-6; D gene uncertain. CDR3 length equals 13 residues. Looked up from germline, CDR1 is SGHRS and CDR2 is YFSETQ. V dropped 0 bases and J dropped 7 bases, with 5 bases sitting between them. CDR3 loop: CASSLDLNSPLHF. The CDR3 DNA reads TGCGCCAGCAGCTTGGACCTAAATTCACCCCTCCACTTT. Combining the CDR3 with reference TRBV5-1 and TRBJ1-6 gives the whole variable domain KAGVTQTPRYLIKTRGQQVTLSCSPISGHRSVSWYQQTPGQGLQFLFEYFSETQRNKGNFPGRFSGRQFSNSRSEMNVSTLELGDSALYLCASSLDLNSPLHFGNGTRLTVT.

The CDR3 DNA reads TGCGCCAGCAGCTTATCGGGCGGGGACAATCAGCCCCAGCATTTT. This sequence encodes CASSLSGGDNQPQHF. The chain couples TRBV5-1 to TRBJ1-5; D unclear. Germline CDR1 SGHRS, CDR2 YFSETQ. The CDR3 is 15 residues long. Trimming stripped 2 bases from V and 3 bases from J, with 12 bases between.

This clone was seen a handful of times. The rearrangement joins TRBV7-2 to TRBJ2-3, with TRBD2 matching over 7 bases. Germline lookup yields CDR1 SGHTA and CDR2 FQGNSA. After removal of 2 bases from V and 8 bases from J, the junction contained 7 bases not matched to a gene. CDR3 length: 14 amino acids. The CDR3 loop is CASSLRSGGGTQYF. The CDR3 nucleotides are TGTGCCAGCAGCTTAAGGTCCGGCGGGGGTACGCAGTATTTT.

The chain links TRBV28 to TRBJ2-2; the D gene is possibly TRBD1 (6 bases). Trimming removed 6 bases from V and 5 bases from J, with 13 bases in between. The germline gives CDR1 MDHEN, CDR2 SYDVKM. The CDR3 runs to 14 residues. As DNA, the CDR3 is TGTGCCAGCAGGCCGATAGGACAGACCGGGGAGCTGTTTTTT. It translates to CASRPIGQTGELFF.

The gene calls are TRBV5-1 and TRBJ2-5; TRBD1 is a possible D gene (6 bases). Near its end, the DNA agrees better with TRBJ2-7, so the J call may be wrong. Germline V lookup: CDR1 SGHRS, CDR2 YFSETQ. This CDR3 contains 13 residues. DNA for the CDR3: TGCGCCAGCAGCTTGGACAGGGTGGGCGAGCAGTACTTC. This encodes CASSLDRVGEQYF.

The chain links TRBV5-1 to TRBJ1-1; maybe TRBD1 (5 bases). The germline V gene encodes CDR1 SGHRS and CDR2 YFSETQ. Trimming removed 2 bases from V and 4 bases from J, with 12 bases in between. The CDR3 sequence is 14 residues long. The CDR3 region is CASSFSGDSTEAFF. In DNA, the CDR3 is TGCGCCAGCAGCTTCTCGGGGGATTCCACTGAAGCTTTCTTT.

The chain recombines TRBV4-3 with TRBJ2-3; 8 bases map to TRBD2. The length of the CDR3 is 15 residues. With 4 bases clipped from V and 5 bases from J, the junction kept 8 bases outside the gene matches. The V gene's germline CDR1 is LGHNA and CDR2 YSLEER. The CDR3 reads CASSRAGGVVDTQYF. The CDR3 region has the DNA TGCGCCAGCAGCCGGGCCGGGGGGGTAGTAGATACGCAGTATTTT.

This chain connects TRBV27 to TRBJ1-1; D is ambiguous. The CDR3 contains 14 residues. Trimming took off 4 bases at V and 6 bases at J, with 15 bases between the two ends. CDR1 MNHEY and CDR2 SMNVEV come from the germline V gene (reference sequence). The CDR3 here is CASSSWAGRAEAFF. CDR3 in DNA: TGTGCCAGCAGTTCCTGGGCGGGTCGAGCTGAAGCTTTCTTT.

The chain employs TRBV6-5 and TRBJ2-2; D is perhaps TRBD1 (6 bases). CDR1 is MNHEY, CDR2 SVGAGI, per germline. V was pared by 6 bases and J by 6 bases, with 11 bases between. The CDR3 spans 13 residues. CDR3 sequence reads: CASRRDISGELFF. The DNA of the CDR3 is TGTGCCAGCAGACGGGACATATCCGGGGAGCTGTTTTTT.

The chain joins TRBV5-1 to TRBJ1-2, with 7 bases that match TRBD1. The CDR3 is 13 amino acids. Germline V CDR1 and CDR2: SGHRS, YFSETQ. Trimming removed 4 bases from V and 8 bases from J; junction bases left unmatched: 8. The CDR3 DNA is TGCGCCAGCAGCCCGGACAGGCCAGAAGGCTACACCTTC. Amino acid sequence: CASSPDRPEGYTF.

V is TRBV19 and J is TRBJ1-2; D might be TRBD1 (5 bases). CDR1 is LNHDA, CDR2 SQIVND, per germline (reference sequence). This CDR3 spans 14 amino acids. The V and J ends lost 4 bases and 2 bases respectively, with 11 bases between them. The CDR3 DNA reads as TGTGCCAGTAGTACCGACAGACTGAACTATGGCTACACCTTC. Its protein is CASSTDRLNYGYTF.

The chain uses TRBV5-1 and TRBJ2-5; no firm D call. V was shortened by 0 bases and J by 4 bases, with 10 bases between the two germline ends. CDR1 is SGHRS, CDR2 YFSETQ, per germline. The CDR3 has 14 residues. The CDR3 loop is CASSLALHRETQYF. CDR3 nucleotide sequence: TGCGCCAGCAGCTTGGCTTTACATCGAGAGACCCAGTACTTC. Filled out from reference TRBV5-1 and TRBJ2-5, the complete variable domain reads KAGVTQTPRYLIKTRGQQVTLSCSPISGHRSVSWYQQTPGQGLQFLFEYFSETQRNKGNFPGRFSGRQFSNSRSEMNVSTLELGDSALYLCASSLALHRETQYFGPGTRLLVL.

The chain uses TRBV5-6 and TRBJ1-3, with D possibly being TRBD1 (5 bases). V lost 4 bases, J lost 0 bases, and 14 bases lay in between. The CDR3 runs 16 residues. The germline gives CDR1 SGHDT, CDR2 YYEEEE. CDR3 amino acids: CASSPPRGSSGNTIYF. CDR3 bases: TGTGCCAGCAGCCCACCCCGGGGGAGCTCTGGAAACACCATATATTTT.

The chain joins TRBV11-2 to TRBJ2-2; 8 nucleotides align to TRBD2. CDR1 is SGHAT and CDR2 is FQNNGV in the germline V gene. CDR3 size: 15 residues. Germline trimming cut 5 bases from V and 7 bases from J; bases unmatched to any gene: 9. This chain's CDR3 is CASSAPSGGNGELFF. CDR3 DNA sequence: TGTGCCAGCAGCGCCCCAAGCGGGGGTAACGGGGAGCTGTTTTTT.

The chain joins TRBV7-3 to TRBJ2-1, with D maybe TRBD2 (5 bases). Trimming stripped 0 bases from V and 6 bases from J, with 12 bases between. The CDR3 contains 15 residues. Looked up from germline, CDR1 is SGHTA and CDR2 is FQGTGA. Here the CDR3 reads CASSLTHLGVNEQFF. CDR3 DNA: TGTGCCAGCAGCTTAACACATCTCGGGGTCAATGAGCAGTTCTTC.

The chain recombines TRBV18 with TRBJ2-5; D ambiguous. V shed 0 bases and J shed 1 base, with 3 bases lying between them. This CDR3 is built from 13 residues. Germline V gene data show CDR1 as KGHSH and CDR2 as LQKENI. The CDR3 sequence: CASSPPAQETQYF. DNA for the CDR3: TGTGCCAGCTCACCACCGGCCCAAGAGACCCAGTACTTC. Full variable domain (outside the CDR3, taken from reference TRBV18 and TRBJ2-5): NAGVMQNPRHLVRRRGQEARLRCSPMKGHSHVYWYRQLPEEGLKFMVYLQKENIIDESGMPKERFSAEFPKEGPSILRIQQVVRGDSAAYFCASSPPAQETQYFGPGTRLLVL.